The text below deals with one T cell receptor beta chain. There are many counts of this clonotype. The clone's antigen remains unknown. No qualities accompany the bases; no much larger clone lies one base away. The data were taken from a study of breast tumors, draining lymph nodes, adjacent tissues (dated by TCRdb to 2016 to 2018). Turning to the overall study: TCR beta repertoires were compared across tumor, adjacent nontumor tissue and axillary lymph nodes obtained from breast cancer patients. The study aimed to assess the relationships and possible T-cell exchange between tumor, surrounding tissue and draining lymph node repertoires in human breast cancer. Broad study findings and their caveats: Tumor and nontumor tissue repertoires were significantly more similar in luminal-like than in basal-like breast cancer. The conclusion that tumor T cells originate in lymph nodes was presented as consistent with a hypothesis rather than as directly demonstrated. T-cell repertoire diversity in tumors was found to be lower than in lymph nodes but higher than in nontumor tissue, and preferential V and J gene usage was observed. The data were considered consistent with most tumor T cells being derived from the lymph node and subsequently expanding within tumor tissue.

The sequencer was an Illumina HiSeq 2000. Multiplex PCR amplification was used to generate the TCR beta chain libraries. The amplified TCR beta chain products were analyzed by high-throughput sequencing. Using fastp trimming at Q25 and MiXCR clonotype assembly, TCRdb reanalyzed the public sequencing data and kept in-frame beta chains. Under each unique CDR3 protein, matching rows form one entry showing the most common genes and DNA. For this sample the table gives roughly 70,000 distinct CDR3 sequences, of which about 40% were detected only once. The ten top clones hold about 8% of the sample. Taken from cysteine to phenylalanine, the CDR3 has 15 residues. Solely the CDR3 DNA is kept, with 45 bases framed from the first base. CDR1 and CDR2, looked up from the germline V gene (reference sequence), are LNHDA and SQIVND. After removal of 5 bases from V and 1 base from J, the junction retains 7 bases not matched to a gene.

Input material: breast tumor tissue. The origin of this receptor is a female donor with breast cancer. Some clones in this sample may be carry-over from other donors' samples. In this chain, TRBV19 is recombined with TRBJ1-2; 7 nucleotides in the junction match TRBD1. The CDR3 sequence is CASSGRQGDNYGYTF. Here is the DNA: TGTGCCAGTAGTGGAAGACAGGGAGATAACTATGGCTACACCTTC.